These 10 T cell receptor beta chains were sequenced from one sample in a study of early T cells in non-severe SARS-CoV-2 infection. TCRdb itself ran the 5' RACE reads through MiXCR, one entry per CDR3 protein. In the table there are 90,000 to 100,000 distinct CDR3 sequences, approximately 13% of which are singletons. What was sequenced was whole blood. The receptors come from an adult who was a healthcare worker with PCR-confirmed SARS-CoV-2 infection or an uninfected control (not recorded which).

This clonotype occurred a few times. The genes are TRBV12-3 or TRBV12-4 and TRBJ2-1; 9 bases map to TRBD2. V lost 1 base to trimming and J lost 5 bases; unmatched junction nucleotides: 6. The CDR3 sequence is 16 residues long. The CDR3 protein is CASSLGPAGGDNEQFF. The CDR3 nucleotides read TGTGCCAGCAGTTTAGGTCCAGCGGGGGGTGACAATGAGCAGTTCTTC.

This clonotype was counted between two and nine times. V gene TRBV7-9 combines with J gene TRBJ1-4; D is ambiguous. V was cut by 7 bases and J by 7 bases, with 10 bases left in between. Germline values: CDR1 SEHNR, CDR2 FQNEAQ (reference sequence). This CDR3 has 12 residues. The CDR3 sequence: CASNPGGEKLFF. The CDR3 bases are TGTGCCAGCAATCCGGGAGGTGAAAAACTGTTTTTT. The full variable domain, its missing parts supplied by reference TRBV7-9 and TRBJ1-4, is DTGVSQNPRHKITKRGQNVTFRCDPISEHNRLYWYRQTLGQGPEFLTYFQNEAQLEKSRLLSDRFSAERPKGSFSTLEIQRTEQGDSAMYLCASNPGGEKLFFGSGTQLSVL.

In this sample, this clonotype turned up many times. The CDR3: CASRGQGNYGYTF. The CDR3 DNA reads TGTGCCAGCCGGGGACAGGGGAACTATGGCTACACCTTC. The chain recombines TRBV27 with TRBJ1-2; 10 bases fit TRBD1. V was clipped by 8 bases and J by 2 bases; unmatched bases: 2. This CDR3 has 13 amino acids. Germline CDR1 and CDR2: MNHEY and SMNVEV (reference sequence).

This clonotype was counted at least ten times. V gene TRBV20-1 combines with J gene TRBJ1-1; D possibly corresponds to TRBD1 (6 bases). CDR3 length: 12 amino acids. The V and J ends lost 1 base and 7 bases respectively, with 10 bases between them. Germline V CDR1 and CDR2: DFQATT, SNEGSKA (reference sequence). This chain's CDR3 is CSARAGAGEAFF. The DNA of the CDR3 is TGCAGTGCTAGAGCAGGGGCGGGTGAAGCTTTCTTT.

Ten or more counts support this clonotype. The gene calls are TRBV28 and TRBJ2-7; 8 nucleotides line up with TRBD1. Per germline, CDR1 MDHEN and CDR2 SYDVKM. The V gene end was trimmed by 5 bases and the J gene end by 6 bases; junction bases not matched to a gene: 12. The CDR3 sequence is 15 residues long. CDR3 protein: CASSPIHLQGGEQYF. The CDR3 nucleotides read TGTGCCAGCAGTCCAATTCACCTACAGGGGGGCGAGCAGTACTTC. Variable domain in full (rest from reference TRBV28 and TRBJ2-7): DVKVTQSSRYLVKRTGEKVFLECVQDMDHENMFWYRQDPGLGLRLIYFSYDVKMKEKGDIPEGYSVSREKKERFSLILESASTNQTSMYLCASSPIHLQGGEQYFGPGTRLTVT.

J is TRBJ2-7 and V is TRBV6-2 or TRBV6-3; the match to TRBD2 covers 8 bases. Germline lookup yields CDR1 MNHEY and CDR2 SVGEGT. Losses at the gene ends were 2 bases for V and 0 bases for J; bases not matched to a gene: 0. This CDR3 region has 14 residues. Written as DNA, the CDR3 is TGTGCCAGCAGTTACGGGACTAGCTCCTACGAGCAGTACTTC. Protein product: CASSYGTSSYEQYF.

This clonotype has ten or more counts. V usage is TRBV18 and J usage is TRBJ2-1, with 7 positions matching TRBD1. This CDR3 has 15 residues. Germline CDR1 and CDR2: KGHSH and LQKENI. The trim removed 4 bases at V and 5 bases at J, leaving 8 bases unmatched. DNA for the CDR3: TGTGCCAGCTCACTGATCCGGACAGGTGACAATGAGCAGTTCTTC. This gives the protein CASSLIRTGDNEQFF.

This clonotype was picked up a small number of times. The J gene is TRBJ1-5, the V gene TRBV28; D uncertain. This CDR3 has 12 amino acids. Germline assignment: CDR1 MDHEN and CDR2 SYDVKM. V was pared by 7 bases and J by 0 bases, with 4 bases between. CDR3 amino acids: CASKYSNQPQHF. The CDR3 DNA is TGTGCCAGCAAGTATAGCAATCAGCCCCAGCATTTT. Using reference TRBV28 and TRBJ1-5 for the parts outside the CDR3, the full variable domain is DVKVTQSSRYLVKRTGEKVFLECVQDMDHENMFWYRQDPGLGLRLIYFSYDVKMKEKGDIPEGYSVSREKKERFSLILESASTNQTSMYLCASKYSNQPQHFGDGTRLSIL.

This clonotype was found many times. V and J are TRBV11-2 and TRBJ2-6, with 7 bases that match TRBD2. The V segment lost 4 bases and the J segment 2 bases; nucleotides outside the gene matches: 11. The CDR3 totals 18 residues. The germline gives CDR1 SGHAT, CDR2 FQNNGV. Here the CDR3 DNA reads TGTGCCAGCAGCTCACCTAGCAGCGGGATCCCTGGGGCCAACGTCCTGACTTTC. Protein: CASSSPSSGIPGANVLTF.

V usage is TRBV6-4 and J usage is TRBJ2-3; perhaps D is TRBD1 or TRBD2 (5 bases each). CDR3 size: 12 residues. V was pared by 1 base and J by 8 bases, with 7 bases between. Germline lookup yields CDR1 MRHNA and CDR2 SNTAGT. The CDR3 loop reads CASSDFGGTQYF. The CDR3 DNA is TGTGCCAGCAGTGACTTTGGGGGTACGCAGTATTTT.